This TCR beta chain is from a study of T cells expressing NK-cell markers. Germline V gene lookup returns CDR1 SGHTA and CDR2 FQGNSA. This CDR3 comprises 15 residues. TCRdb processed the 5' RACE reads again and assigns one entry to each CDR3 protein, with no DNA. The sample totals over 100,000 distinct CDR3 sequences. This TCR was sampled from a woman aged 18 to 75 in good health. Sample: blood T cells: a sorted CD56 or NKG2C T cell subset, CD4+ or CD8+ T cells, or bulk PBMC T cells (not recorded which). This chain links TRBV7-2 with TRBJ1-1. Here the CDR3 reads CASSLEMGWGTEAFF.